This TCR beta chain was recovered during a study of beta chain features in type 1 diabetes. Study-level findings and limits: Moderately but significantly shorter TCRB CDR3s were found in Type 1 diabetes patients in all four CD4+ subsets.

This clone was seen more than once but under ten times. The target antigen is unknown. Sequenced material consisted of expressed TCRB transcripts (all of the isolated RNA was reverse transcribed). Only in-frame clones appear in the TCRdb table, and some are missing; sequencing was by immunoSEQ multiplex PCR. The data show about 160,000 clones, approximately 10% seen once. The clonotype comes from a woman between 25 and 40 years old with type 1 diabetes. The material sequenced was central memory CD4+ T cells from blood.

Here the CDR3 DNA reads TGTGCCACCGGACTAGCGGGCACAGATACGCAGTATTTT. Protein sequence: CATGLAGTDTQYF. V is TRBV2 and J is TRBJ2-3, with 10 nucleotides matching TRBD2. Losses at the gene ends were 10 bases for V and 1 base for J; bases not matched to a gene: 2. Per the germline V gene, CDR1 is SNHLY and CDR2 is FYNNEI. The CDR3 runs 13 residues.